This TCR beta chain comes out of a study of blood T cells in healthy people across ages. The J segment lost 1 base and the V segment lost 4 bases, leaving 6 bases of the junction unmatched. This CDR3 comprises 15 residues. Germline assignment: CDR1 SGHVS and CDR2 FQNEAQ. Using a J-beta primer mix together with a sample-barcoded 5' primer, a second PCR was run for roughly 7 to 12 cycles. Every single cDNA molecule received a tag from a template-switch adaptor with 12 random nucleotides. Via MiXCR, TCRdb re-called the 5' RACE reads, giving one row per CDR3 protein. The sample records 450,000 to 650,000 distinct CDR3 sequences, 24% being singletons. In its sample, this clonotype was seen many times. This sample was shared with a second study, whose subject was T cells of mothers and their children. From that study: All donors were healthy and Caucasian; they were a few mothers and their six children. Whether pairs are related or unrelated, thymic selection shapes their TCR recombination output in much the same way.

The chain carries TRBV7-8 and TRBJ2-5; 7 bases align to TRBD1. This TCR came from a boy younger than 18 in good health. Source material: blood. For the CDR3, the DNA is TGTGCCAGCAGCTCTAGACAGGGCGGCCAAGAGACCCAGTACTTC. Residues: CASSSRQGGQETQYF. The variable domain in full, with the rest retrieved from reference TRBV7-8 and TRBJ2-5, is GAGVSQSPRYKVAKRGQDVALRCDPISGHVSLFWYQQALGQGPEFLTYFQNEAQLDKSGLPSDRFFAERPEGSVSTLKIQRTQQEDSAVYLCASSSRQGGQETQYFGPGTRLLVL.